This is a list of T cell receptor beta chains from one sample in a study of T cell changes during pregnancy in multiple sclerosis. Produced via immunoSEQ multiplex PCR; TCRdb's table is partial and in-frame only. The data contain roughly 100,000 clones, about 89% of them singletons. The sample here was peripheral blood, taken after pregnancy. These receptors all stem from a female donor with multiple sclerosis, enrolled in a pregnancy study. Both conserved end residues are part of each CDR3. A D gene is named only where the DNA matches it firmly. Size tells how often a clone was seen (once, few, many) or the class of an expanded clone, and some rows leave it out.

clone_size: .
d_call: .
v_call: TRBV5-1
j_call: TRBJ1-6
cdr3_length: 15
cdr3_nt: TGCGCCAGCAGCCCAGACGGGGGACGTGGTTCACCCCTCCACTTT
cdr3_aa: CASSPDGGRGSPLHF

clone_size: .
d_call: .
v_call: TRBV5-1
j_call: TRBJ1-2
cdr3_length: 14
cdr3_nt: TGCGCCAGCAGCCGCACCACGGGAAACTATGGCTACACCTTC
cdr3_aa: CASSRTTGNYGYTF

clone_size: .
d_call: .
v_call: TRBV15
j_call: TRBJ2-1
cdr3_length: 14
cdr3_nt: TGTGCCACCAGCAGAGGGTCAGGGATGGGGGAGCAGTTCTTC
cdr3_aa: CATSRGSGMGEQFF

clone_size: .
d_call: TRBD1
v_call: TRBV4-1
j_call: TRBJ1-3
cdr3_length: 16
cdr3_nt: TGCGCCAGCAGCCCGTACAGGGGGCTAGCTGGAAACACCATATATTTT
cdr3_aa: CASSPYRGLAGNTIYF

clone_size: .
d_call: .
v_call: TRBV29-1
j_call: TRBJ1-2
cdr3_length: 12
cdr3_nt: TGCAGCGACCAGACAGATAACTATGGCTACACCTTC
cdr3_aa: CSDQTDNYGYTF

clone_size: .
d_call: TRBD2
v_call: TRBV7-9
j_call: TRBJ2-2
cdr3_length: 15
cdr3_nt: TGTGCCAGCAGCTCCGGCGGGGGTAACACCGGGGAGCTGTTTTTT
cdr3_aa: CASSSGGGNTGELFF

clone_size: .
d_call: TRBD1
v_call: TRBV5-5
j_call: TRBJ2-7
cdr3_length: 14
cdr3_nt: TGTGCCAGCAGCATGGACAGGGGGCTATACGAGCAGTACTTC
cdr3_aa: CASSMDRGLYEQYF

clone_size: .
d_call: .
v_call: TRBV6-1
j_call: TRBJ1-5
cdr3_length: 13
cdr3_nt: TGTGCCAGCTGGGGGACCGAGGGAGGGCCCCAGCATTTT
cdr3_aa: CASWGTEGGPQHF

clone_size: .
d_call: TRBD2
v_call: TRBV2
j_call: TRBJ2-3
cdr3_length: 17
cdr3_nt: TGTGCCAGCAGGGTTATCCTAGCGGGTCACCGCACAGATACGCAGTATTTT
cdr3_aa: CASRVILAGHRTDTQYF

clone_size: few
d_call: .
v_call: TRBV6-4
j_call: TRBJ1-2
cdr3_length: 14
cdr3_nt: TGTGCCAGCAGTGTCCGGGTCCGAGAATATGGCTACACCTTC
cdr3_aa: CASSVRVREYGYTF

clone_size: .
d_call: TRBD1
v_call: TRBV29-1
j_call: TRBJ1-2
cdr3_length: 15
cdr3_nt: TGCAGCGTTGAATCCGAGAGACAGGGAATGGGGGGCTACACCTTC
cdr3_aa: CSVESERQGMGGYTF

clone_size: .
d_call: .
v_call: TRBV28
j_call: TRBJ2-2
cdr3_length: 16
cdr3_nt: TGTGCCAGCAAACCTAGTAGACTACCCGCCACCGGGGAGCTGTTTTTT
cdr3_aa: CASKPSRLPATGELFF

clone_size: .
d_call: TRBD1
v_call: TRBV29-1
j_call: TRBJ2-5
cdr3_length: 12
cdr3_nt: TGCAGCGTTAGGACAGGCGGGGAGACCCAGTACTTC
cdr3_aa: CSVRTGGETQYF

clone_size: .
d_call: TRBD2
v_call: TRBV11-1
j_call: TRBJ2-1
cdr3_length: 15
cdr3_nt: TGTGCCAGCAGCTTAGGGGGACTAGCGCCCCATGAGCAGTTCTTC
cdr3_aa: CASSLGGLAPHEQFF

clone_size: .
d_call: TRBD1
v_call: TRBV30
j_call: TRBJ2-5
cdr3_length: 13
cdr3_nt: TGTGCCTGGAGTGTACGGGACAGGGAGACCCAGTACTTC
cdr3_aa: CAWSVRDRETQYF

clone_size: .
d_call: .
v_call: TRBV7-2
j_call: TRBJ1-5
cdr3_length: 13
cdr3_nt: TGTGCCAGCAGCCCGACCGGGGATCAGCCCCAGCATTTT
cdr3_aa: CASSPTGDQPQHF

clone_size: .
d_call: .
v_call: TRBV2
j_call: TRBJ2-3
cdr3_length: 13
cdr3_nt: TGTGCCAGCACAAGAACTAGCACAGATACGCAGTATTTT
cdr3_aa: CASTRTSTDTQYF

clone_size: once
d_call: TRBD1
v_call: TRBV30
j_call: TRBJ2-2
cdr3_length: 16
cdr3_nt: TGTGCCTGGAGTCGTGGACAGGGGGCGACCACCGGGGAGCTGTTTTTT
cdr3_aa: CAWSRGQGATTGELFF

clone_size: .
d_call: .
v_call: TRBV11-2
j_call: TRBJ2-7
cdr3_length: 14
cdr3_nt: TGTGCCAGCAGCGTAGCTGAACAGGGATACGAGCAGTACTTC
cdr3_aa: CASSVAEQGYEQYF

clone_size: .
d_call: TRBD1
v_call: TRBV6-5
j_call: TRBJ1-5
cdr3_length: 16
cdr3_nt: TGTGCCAGCAGTTACTCCGGGACAGGGGACAATCAGCCCCAGCATTTT
cdr3_aa: CASSYSGTGDNQPQHF

clone_size: .
d_call: TRBD1
v_call: TRBV5-1
j_call: TRBJ2-2
cdr3_length: 19
cdr3_nt: TGCGCCAGCAGCTCGCATTTAACCGGACAGGGAAGAGACACCGGGGAGCTGTTTTTT
cdr3_aa: CASSSHLTGQGRDTGELFF

clone_size: .
d_call: .
v_call: TRBV5-6
j_call: TRBJ1-6
cdr3_length: 12
cdr3_nt: TGTGCCAGCAGCTCCAGGGGTTCACCCCTCCACTTT
cdr3_aa: CASSSRGSPLHF

clone_size: .
d_call: .
v_call: TRBV7-9
j_call: TRBJ2-5
cdr3_length: 14
cdr3_nt: TGTGCCAGCAGCTTAGTCCCAGTCCAAGAGACCCAGTACTTC
cdr3_aa: CASSLVPVQETQYF

clone_size: once
d_call: TRBD2
v_call: TRBV7-9
j_call: TRBJ2-2
cdr3_length: 17
cdr3_nt: TGTGCCAGCATCGCGACTAGCGGGGGGGCCCGCACCGGGGAGCTGTTTTTT
cdr3_aa: CASIATSGGARTGELFF

clone_size: few
d_call: .
v_call: TRBV19
j_call: TRBJ1-2
cdr3_length: 11
cdr3_nt: TGTGCCAGCGGGACACTCTATGGCTACACCTTC
cdr3_aa: CASGTLYGYTF

clone_size: .
d_call: TRBD2
v_call: TRBV6-6
j_call: TRBJ2-3
cdr3_length: 13
cdr3_nt: TGTGCCAGCAGGCCAACTAGCGGCGATACGCAGTATTTT
cdr3_aa: CASRPTSGDTQYF

clone_size: .
d_call: TRBD2
v_call: TRBV4-1
j_call: TRBJ2-7
cdr3_length: 18
cdr3_nt: TGCGCCAGCAGCCAGGAAGGAGCTAGCGGGGGGTCCTCCTACGAGCAGTACTTC
cdr3_aa: CASSQEGASGGSSYEQYF

clone_size: .
d_call: .
v_call: TRBV11-2
j_call: TRBJ2-5
cdr3_length: 14
cdr3_nt: TGTGCCAGCAGCTTAGATCCGGGGGGCTTGACCCAGTACTTC
cdr3_aa: CASSLDPGGLTQYF

clone_size: .
d_call: .
v_call: TRBV11-2
j_call: TRBJ2-1
cdr3_length: 13
cdr3_nt: TGTGCCAGCAGCTTAGGACGGGTTAATGAGCAGTTCTTC
cdr3_aa: CASSLGRVNEQFF

clone_size: .
d_call: TRBD2
v_call: TRBV7-3
j_call: TRBJ2-5
cdr3_length: 16
cdr3_nt: TGTGCCAGCAGCCCCGAGATTAGCGGGGGATCGGAGACCCAGTACTTC
cdr3_aa: CASSPEISGGSETQYF

clone_size: .
d_call: .
v_call: TRBV19
j_call: TRBJ2-1
cdr3_length: 14
cdr3_nt: TGTGCCAGTAGGCATCCGGGGGAGCGTAATGAGCAGTTCTTC
cdr3_aa: CASRHPGERNEQFF

clone_size: .
d_call: TRBD2
v_call: TRBV6-4
j_call: TRBJ2-1
cdr3_length: 16
cdr3_nt: TGTGCCAGCAGTGGGTCTAGCGGGGGGGCTTCGGATGAGCAGTTCTTC
cdr3_aa: CASSGSSGGASDEQFF

clone_size: .
d_call: .
v_call: TRBV5-1
j_call: TRBJ1-1
cdr3_length: 13
cdr3_nt: TGCGCCAGCAGCTTTGAGGGTCGCACTGAAGCTTTCTTT
cdr3_aa: CASSFEGRTEAFF

clone_size: .
d_call: TRBD1
v_call: TRBV7-9
j_call: TRBJ2-2
cdr3_length: 16
cdr3_nt: TGTGCCAGCAGCCCCACCGACAGGGGAATAACCGGGGAGCTGTTTTTT
cdr3_aa: CASSPTDRGITGELFF

clone_size: once
d_call: TRBD2
v_call: TRBV6-1
j_call: TRBJ2-3
cdr3_length: 16
cdr3_nt: TGTGCCAGCAGTGAAATATCTGCGGGGGGTACAGATACGCAGTATTTT
cdr3_aa: CASSEISAGGTDTQYF

clone_size: .
d_call: .
v_call: TRBV5-6
j_call: TRBJ1-2
cdr3_length: 16
cdr3_nt: TGTGCCAGCAGCTTGGCCCACAGGAGCCTTAGGTATGGCTACACCTTC
cdr3_aa: CASSLAHRSLRYGYTF